This T cell receptor (beta chain) was documented in a study of T cells in Graves' hyperthyroidism and ophthalmopathy. This clonotype was seen only a few times. The trim removed 4 bases at V and 2 bases at J, leaving 10 bases unmatched. This CDR3 region has 16 residues. The germline V gene encodes CDR1 SGHTA and CDR2 FQGNSA. What was amplified from RNA transcripts were TCR beta CDR3 regions. An initial round of RT-PCR targeting the TCR CDR3 relied on the HTBI primer set. TCRdb redid the calling of the multiplex PCR reads with MiXCR, one entry per CDR3 protein. The sample lists 700,000 to 950,000 distinct CDR3 sequences, roughly a third occurring once.

The chain recombines TRBV7-2 with TRBJ1-2; 7 bases are a match to TRBD1. This TCR came from a middle-aged woman with Graves' hyperthyroidism. Sequencing input: blood. The CDR3 is CASSSYRDRENYGYTF. DNA for the CDR3: TGTGCCAGCAGCTCCTACCGGGACAGAGAAAACTATGGCTACACCTTC.